These 13 T cell receptor beta chains were all obtained from the same sample, sequenced in a study of long-term antiretroviral therapy in people with HIV. Investigators performed immunoSEQ version v3.0 at survey level. The assay was immunoSEQ multiplex PCR, and TCRdb's table has in-frame clones only and misses some. The sample holds about 20,000 clones, 82% seen once. The input for sequencing was unsorted PBMCs, taken 2.3 to 2.5 years after starting antiretroviral therapy. Every receptor here comes from a man aged 35-49 years with HIV.

The chain recombines TRBV27 with TRBJ2-7; no definite D call. The CDR3 length is 12 residues. Germline loops: CDR1 MNHEY, CDR2 SMNVEV (reference sequence). The ends were cut back, 5 bases at V and 3 bases at J, with 8 bases in the middle. The CDR3 bases are TGTGCCAGCAGTCCTAACAGCTACGAGCAGTACTTC. This sequence encodes CASSPNSYEQYF.

This clone was recorded once. The V and J genes are TRBV4-2 and TRBJ1-5; maybe TRBD1 (5 bases). Trimming took 1 base from V and 2 from J, leaving 12 bases between them. CDR1 LGHNA and CDR2 YNFKEQ come from the germline V gene. This CDR3 region has 16 residues. The CDR3 protein is CASSQGEGSGNQPQHF. The CDR3 nucleotides are TGTGCCAGCAGCCAAGGTGAGGGGTCAGGCAATCAGCCCCAGCATTTT.

The chain carries TRBV11-2 and TRBJ1-5; no clear D. The CDR3 consists of 15 residues. The V end was cut by 0 bases, the J end by 3 bases, with 9 bases between. Germline values: CDR1 SGHAT, CDR2 FQNNGV. This chain's CDR3 is CASSLETEDNQPQHF. The CDR3 DNA reads TGTGCCAGCAGCTTAGAGACGGAAGACAATCAGCCCCAGCATTTT.

The chain carries TRBV6-1 and TRBJ1-2; tentative D call: TRBD1 (5 bases). Germline lookup yields CDR1 MNHNS and CDR2 SASEGT. The V gene lost 9 bases and the J gene lost 5 bases, with 16 bases spanning the gap. The CDR3 totals 13 residues. This CDR3 reads CASSFPGGYGYTF. The CDR3 DNA follows: TGTGCCAGTAGCTTCCCGGGGGGGTATGGCTACACCTTC.

The chain combines TRBV18 with TRBJ1-4; unclear D gene. The CDR3 totals 14 residues. Germline values: CDR1 KGHSH, CDR2 LQKENI. Trimming took 4 bases from V and 10 from J, leaving 16 bases between them. The CDR3 loop is CASSLEGGAGKLFF. The CDR3 nucleotides are TGTGCCAGCTCACTCGAAGGAGGTGCCGGAAAACTGTTTTTT.

The chain has TRBV2 and TRBJ2-3; no clear D gene. The CDR3 consists of 13 residues. Trimming left V 1 base short and J 2 bases short, with 4 bases between. The V gene's germline CDR1 is SNHLY and CDR2 FYNNEI. As DNA, the CDR3 is TGTGCCAGCAGTGAAGGATACACAGATACGCAGTATTTT. Protein: CASSEGYTDTQYF.

V and J are TRBV28 and TRBJ1-1; possible D gene TRBD1, 6 bases. Germline CDR1 and CDR2: MDHEN and SYDVKM. The CDR3 sequence is 14 residues long. The V gene lost 7 bases and the J gene lost 0 bases, with 12 bases spanning the gap. CDR3 DNA: TGTGCCAGCAACTCGGGACACGTGAACACTGAAGCTTTCTTT. It translates to CASNSGHVNTEAFF.

The CDR3 sequence is CASSKVARGIGELFF. DNA for the CDR3: TGTGCCTCTAGTAAGGTAGCCCGGGGAATCGGGGAGCTGTTTTTT. The V gene is TRBV7-2, the J gene TRBJ2-2; D might be TRBD2 (5 bases). Germline V gene data show CDR1 as SGHTA and CDR2 as FQGNSA. Trimming took off 11 bases at V and 7 bases at J, with 23 bases between the two ends. The CDR3 is 15 residues long.

The J gene is TRBJ2-7, the V gene TRBV6-5; maybe TRBD1 (6 bases). Germline CDR1 is MNHEY and CDR2 is SVGAGI. V was shortened by 6 bases and J by 0 bases, with 12 bases between the two germline ends. The CDR3 contains 14 residues. CDR3 protein: CASRRDMSSYEQYF. CDR3 nucleotides: TGTGCCAGCAGGAGGGACATGAGCTCCTACGAGCAGTACTTC.

This clone was detected only once. V is TRBV6-5 and J is TRBJ2-3, with 7 bases aligning to TRBD1. The J segment lost 0 bases and the V segment lost 2 bases, leaving 5 bases of the junction unmatched. Per the germline V gene, CDR1 is MNHEY and CDR2 is SVGAGI. The CDR3 extends over 16 amino acids. CDR3 protein: CASSYKGALSTDTQYF. Here the CDR3 DNA reads TGTGCCAGCAGTTACAAGGGGGCGCTGAGCACAGATACGCAGTATTTT.

The rearrangement joins TRBV27 to TRBJ1-2; 10 bases align to TRBD1. The CDR3 has 15 amino acids. Trimming took 5 bases from V and 5 from J; bases not matched to a gene: 8. The germline V gene encodes CDR1 MNHEY and CDR2 SMNVEV (reference sequence). Written as DNA, the CDR3 is TGTGCCAGCAGTCCACGGACAGGGGGAGTTTATGGCTACACCTTC. Its protein is CASSPRTGGVYGYTF.

The V gene is TRBV10-2, the J gene TRBJ2-3; D may match TRBD1 or TRBD2 (6 bases each). The CDR3 loop spans 12 amino acids. The V gene lost 5 bases and the J gene lost 10 bases, with 13 bases spanning the gap. In germline, CDR1 is WSHSY, CDR2 SAAADI. The CDR3 nucleotides are TGCGCCAGCAGTTATGCAGGGGAGGCGCAGTATTTT. Translated: CASSYAGEAQYF.

In this sample, this clone turned up once. The rearrangement links TRBV5-8 to TRBJ2-3, with 11 bases aligning to TRBD2. With V trimmed by 5 bases and J by 2 bases, 7 bases remained unmatched. Germline CDR1 and CDR2: SGHTS and YDEGEE. The CDR3 is 16 amino acids. The CDR3 here is CASSQTSGVNTDTQYF. The CDR3 region has the DNA TGTGCCAGCAGTCAGACTAGCGGGGTTAACACAGATACGCAGTATTTT.